This T cell receptor beta chain is from a study of blood T cell repertoires in COVID-19. Method: immunoSEQ multiplex PCR; TCRdb's copy keeps in-frame clones and lacks some. The data contain fewer than 200,000 clones, approximately 84% of them singletons. The CDR3 runs to 14 residues. The V segment lost 5 bases and the J segment 6 bases; nucleotides outside the gene matches: 6. Germline CDR1 and CDR2: KGHDR and SFDVKD. Sequencing was performed on peripheral blood. This sequence joins TRBV24-1 and TRBJ1-2, with 9 bases matching TRBD1. This receptor was taken from a man between 40 and 49 years old with acute or convalescent COVID-19. The CDR3 region has the DNA TGTGCCACCAGTGCTTCGGACAGGGGAAATGGCTACACCTTC. Protein: CATSASDRGNGYTF.